This is a list of T cell receptor beta chains from one sample in a study of CD8+CD57+ T cells in acquired aplastic anemia. Each CDR3 protein is one row after TCRdb ran MiXCR on the reads. The sample carries roughly 150,000 distinct CDR3 sequences, less than 50% recorded once. The sequencing sample was made of sorted CD4+, CD8+, or CD8+CD57+ T cells (not recorded which) from PBMCs. Every receptor here comes from a human donor with aplastic anemia. Both conserved end residues are part of each CDR3. Each record gives: CDR3 protein, V gene, J gene.

CSATPNQGRAQGTQYF	TRBV20-1	TRBJ2-3
CSATDRGNTYEQYF	TRBV20-1	TRBJ2-7
CASSRLGGSEAFF	TRBV7-2	TRBJ1-1
CSVGHPQGEQYF	TRBV29-1	TRBJ2-7
CASSQEVAGRGHTF	TRBV4-2	TRBJ1-2
CATSARTSGTHYNEQFF	TRBV24-1	TRBJ2-1
CASSLVLDLGQGIDEQYF	TRBV11-2	TRBJ2-7
CASSQEIDPGLAGEQFF	TRBV4-3	TRBJ2-1
CATSSALGQGLDTQYF	TRBV15	TRBJ2-3
CAISEWETVELFF	TRBV10-3	TRBJ2-2
CSVEGTGGETQYF	TRBV29-1	TRBJ2-5
CASSQESTGGYGYTF	TRBV4-2	TRBJ1-2
CSARDVETQYF	TRBV20-1	TRBJ2-5
CSARTRDKSYEQYF	TRBV20-1	TRBJ2-7
CASRDQGADGELFF	TRBV14	TRBJ2-2
CATSDTEHEQFF	TRBV24-1	TRBJ2-1